The 31 T cell receptor beta chains below come from one sample, sequenced in a study of CD8 T cells in ankylosing spondylitis. In TCRdb, the 5' RACE reads were re-called with MiXCR into one record per CDR3 protein. The sample records almost 30,000 distinct CDR3 sequences, less than 5.5% being singletons. The sample taken for sequencing was blood, either unsorted or a sorted T cell fraction (not recorded which). The source is a female donor with ankylosing spondylitis or in good health (not recorded which).

This clonotype appeared many times. The chain uses TRBV25-1 and TRBJ2-7; D not certain. V shed 10 bases and J shed 2 bases, with 6 bases lying between them. Germline V gene sequence: CDR1 MGHDK, CDR2 SYGVNS. The CDR3 has 10 amino acids. CDR3 region: CAIPPYEQYF. The CDR3 DNA reads as TGTGCCATCCCCCCCTACGAGCAGTACTTC.

This clonotype counts as medium-sized (0.01 to 0.1%). This sequence joins TRBV9 and TRBJ2-4, with 7 bases matching TRBD2. With V trimmed by 0 bases and J by 7 bases, 4 bases remained unmatched. CDR3 size: 14 residues. In germline, CDR1 is SGDLS, CDR2 YYNGEE. The CDR3 reads CASSVGDYGNIQYF. The CDR3 DNA reads TGTGCCAGCAGCGTAGGGGACTACGGGAACATTCAGTACTTC.

The sample holds many counts of this clonotype. J is TRBJ2-2 and V is TRBV9; 10 bases are shared with TRBD1. This CDR3 spans 17 amino acids. Per the germline V gene, CDR1 is SGDLS and CDR2 is YYNGEE. V dropped 4 bases and J dropped 6; count of bases not matched to a gene: 12. The CDR3: CASSPRGGQGFAGELFF. CDR3 DNA sequence: TGTGCCAGCAGCCCCCGGGGGGGACAGGGGTTTGCCGGGGAGCTGTTTTTT.

This clonotype was recorded many times. No conserved phenylalanine or tryptophan is present at the end of the CDR3, so a read error is the likely explanation. The limits of the CDR3 on the DNA are not certain, so only TCRdb's listed CDR3 is given. The rearrangement uses TRBV29-1 and TRBJ2-7; the table calls TRBD1, which could not be checked here. Germline values: CDR1 SQVTM, CDR2 ANQGSEA. 13 amino acids form the CDR3, both terminal residues included. The CDR3 spells CSVELRDTAVPPA.

This clonotype is categorized as medium-sized. The genes are TRBV9 and TRBJ1-2; the D gene is possibly TRBD1 (6 bases). In germline, CDR1 is SGDLS, CDR2 YYNGEE. V lost 4 bases to trimming and J lost 1 base, with 20 bases between them. The CDR3 totals 17 residues. Written as DNA, the CDR3 is TGTGCCAGCAGCAATAGGGTGAGGGGGAGAAGTAACTATGGCTACACCTTC. Its protein is CASSNRVRGRSNYGYTF.

There are many counts of this clonotype. The V and J genes are TRBV9 and TRBJ2-5, with D tentatively TRBD1 (6 bases). The CDR3 runs to 14 residues. Germline CDR1 SGDLS, CDR2 YYNGEE. V was shortened by 1 base and J by 5 bases, with 12 bases between the two germline ends. DNA for the CDR3: TGTGCCAGCAGCGTAAAGGGGGAAGGTGAGACCCAGTACTTC. Translated, it gives CASSVKGEGETQYF. Looking up the rest from reference TRBV9 and TRBJ2-5 gives the full variable domain: DSGVTQTPKHLITATGQRVTLRCSPRSGDLSVYWYQQSLDQGLQFLIQYYNGEERAKGNILERFSAQQFPDLHSELNLSSLELGDSALYFCASSVKGEGETQYFGPGTRLLVL.

This clonotype has at least ten counts. The genes are TRBV9 and TRBJ2-6; 8 bases map to TRBD2. Germline CDR1 SGDLS, CDR2 YYNGEE. V trimming: 0 bases; J trimming: 2 bases; junction bases outside the gene matches: 7. The CDR3 spans 18 residues. The CDR3 DNA is TGTGCCAGCAGCGTAGTAGGAGGACTAGCCCCTGGGGCCAACGTCCTGACTTTC. It codes for CASSVVGGLAPGANVLTF.

By share, this clonotype ranks as medium-sized. The CDR3 sequence: CASSPRTGQGEQYF. The CDR3 DNA reads as TGTGCCAGCAGCCCCCGGACAGGGCAGGGAGAGCAGTACTTC. This sequence joins TRBV9 and TRBJ2-7; 8 bases are a match to TRBD1. Trimming took 4 bases from V and 7 from J; bases not matched to a gene: 10. This CDR3 has 14 amino acids. The germline V gene has CDR1 SGDLS and CDR2 YYNGEE.

This clonotype was detected ten times or more. The V gene is TRBV9, the J gene TRBJ2-1; the D call may be TRBD1 or TRBD2 (5 bases each). Trimming removed 0 bases from V and 6 bases from J, with 7 bases in between. CDR1 SGDLS and CDR2 YYNGEE come from the germline V gene. CDR3 length: 13 amino acids. DNA for the CDR3: TGTGCCAGCAGCGTAGGTGGGGGCAATGAGCAGTTCTTC. Translated, it gives CASSVGGGNEQFF. Filled out from reference TRBV9 and TRBJ2-1, the complete variable domain reads DSGVTQTPKHLITATGQRVTLRCSPRSGDLSVYWYQQSLDQGLQFLIQYYNGEERAKGNILERFSAQQFPDLHSELNLSSLELGDSALYFCASSVGGGNEQFFGPGTRLTVL.

This clonotype is judged medium-sized. V gene TRBV20-1 combines with J gene TRBJ2-6; D is undetermined. The ends were cut back, 3 bases at V and 0 bases at J, with 3 bases in the middle. This CDR3 spans 13 amino acids. Germline values: CDR1 DFQATT, CDR2 SNEGSKA (reference sequence). The CDR3 region is CSASISGANVLTF. The CDR3 nucleotides read TGCAGTGCTAGTATCTCTGGGGCCAACGTCCTGACTTTC.

This clonotype was found a few times. V gene TRBV9 combines with J gene TRBJ1-1; the D gene is possibly TRBD1 (5 bases). Trimming took off 3 bases at V and 1 base at J, with 10 bases between the two ends. Germline loops: CDR1 SGDLS, CDR2 YYNGEE. This CDR3 region has 14 residues. CDR3 region: CASSAGGTNTEAFF. The CDR3 bases are TGTGCCAGCAGCGCTGGGGGTACGAACACTGAAGCTTTCTTT.

By share of the sample, this clonotype is medium-sized (0.01 to 0.1%). V gene TRBV9 combines with J gene TRBJ2-3; a weak D match, TRBD2 (6 bases). There are 12 residues in the CDR3. Germline V gives CDR1 SGDLS, CDR2 YYNGEE. Trimming shortened V by 7 bases and J by 2 bases, and 8 bases separated the two germline ends. The CDR3 region has the DNA TGTGCCAGCGGAGGGAACACAGATACGCAGTATTTT. Encoded protein: CASGGNTDTQYF.

This clonotype was picked up many times. The J gene is TRBJ2-3, the V gene TRBV9; TRBD1 agrees at 10 bases. Germline-derived CDR1 and CDR2 are SGDLS and YYNGEE. V gave up 4 bases and J gave up 2 bases; unmatched junction bases: 7. There are 16 residues in the CDR3. CDR3 coding DNA: TGTGCCAGCAGCAAAGGACAGGGGGTCTCCACAGATACGCAGTATTTT. This encodes CASSKGQGVSTDTQYF.

This clonotype was seen repeatedly, ten times or more. J is TRBJ2-5 and V is TRBV9; 10 bases align to TRBD1. The CDR3 contains 15 residues. In germline, CDR1 is SGDLS, CDR2 YYNGEE. Trimming took 2 bases from V and 3 from J; bases not matched to a gene: 4. The CDR3 sequence: CASSVGTGDEETQYF. DNA of the CDR3: TGTGCCAGCAGCGTCGGGACAGGGGACGAAGAGACCCAGTACTTC.

This clonotype was recorded many times. Germline and junction disagree at one end, which may indicate a read error. The chain joins TRBV9 to TRBJ1-4; D is unresolved. CDR3 size: 11 residues. The V gene's germline CDR1 is SGDLS and CDR2 YYNGEE. DNA of the CDR3: TGTGCCAGCAGCCCACCCGGGCCCCCGCCTTTT. Its protein product is CASSPPGPPPF.

This clonotype was detected many times. The gene calls are TRBV9 and TRBJ1-2; D gene unclear. CDR1 SGDLS and CDR2 YYNGEE come from the germline V gene. The CDR3 loop spans 13 amino acids. The germline V and J ends were trimmed by 1 base and 4 bases, with 8 bases remaining between them. CDR3 bases: TGTGCCAGCAGCGTACAGGAGGGCTATGGCTACACCTTC. It is translated as CASSVQEGYGYTF. Together with reference TRBV9 and TRBJ1-2, the CDR3 gives the full variable domain: DSGVTQTPKHLITATGQRVTLRCSPRSGDLSVYWYQQSLDQGLQFLIQYYNGEERAKGNILERFSAQQFPDLHSELNLSSLELGDSALYFCASSVQEGYGYTFGSGTRLTVV.

This clonotype showed up just a few times. V usage is TRBV9 and J usage is TRBJ2-3, with 7 positions matching TRBD2. V lost 1 base to trimming and J lost 5 bases; unmatched junction nucleotides: 4. This CDR3 is 14 amino acids long. Germline CDR1 and CDR2: SGDLS and YYNGEE. CDR3 in DNA: TGTGCCAGCAGCGTAAGGGCTAGCGGAGATACGCAGTATTTT. Its translation: CASSVRASGDTQYF.

This clonotype was recorded at least ten times. This chain links TRBV9 with TRBJ2-3; D uncertain. The CDR3 is 14 residues long. Germline CDR1 reads SGDLS; CDR2 reads YYNGEE. V gave up 0 bases and J gave up 2 bases, with 7 bases separating them. The CDR3 sequence is CASSVGSDTDTQYF. The CDR3 coding sequence is TGTGCCAGCAGCGTAGGTTCAGACACAGATACGCAGTATTTT. The full variable domain, in which reference TRBV9 and TRBJ2-3 provide the parts outside the CDR3, is DSGVTQTPKHLITATGQRVTLRCSPRSGDLSVYWYQQSLDQGLQFLIQYYNGEERAKGNILERFSAQQFPDLHSELNLSSLELGDSALYFCASSVGSDTDTQYFGPGTRLTVL.

This clonotype was detected only a few times. The chain links TRBV9 to TRBJ2-5; 9 bases line up with TRBD2. The V segment lost 2 bases and the J segment 10 bases; nucleotides outside the gene matches: 12. Germline V gene data show CDR1 as SGDLS and CDR2 as YYNGEE. CDR3 length: 15 amino acids. Here the CDR3 reads CASSVLGTSPGSQYF. CDR3 DNA sequence: TGTGCCAGCAGCGTCTTGGGGACTAGCCCTGGGAGCCAGTACTTC.

This chain uses TRBV9 with TRBJ2-5; D is perhaps TRBD1 or TRBD2 (5 bases each). The V end lost 0 bases, the J end lost 1 base, and 16 bases lay between the germline ends. The CDR3 loop spans 17 amino acids. The germline V gene encodes CDR1 SGDLS and CDR2 YYNGEE. The CDR3 region has the DNA TGTGCCAGCAGCGTAGCCACCGGGACCGGAGGCCAAGAGACCCAGTACTTC. Amino acid sequence: CASSVATGTGGQETQYF.

This clonotype was counted many times. This sequence joins TRBV9 and TRBJ2-3; 10 nucleotides align to TRBD2. J lost 11 bases, V lost 0 bases, and 12 bases had no gene match. Germline assignment: CDR1 SGDLS and CDR2 YYNGEE. CDR3 length equals 16 residues. The CDR3 spells CASSVAGGLAWSGQYF. The CDR3 region has the DNA TGTGCCAGCAGCGTAGCCGGGGGACTAGCGTGGTCGGGGCAGTATTTT.

This clonotype was seen repeatedly, ten times or more. The chain carries TRBV9 and TRBJ2-1; no clear D gene. V was clipped by 0 bases and J by 5 bases, with 18 bases between them. Germline V gene sequence: CDR1 SGDLS, CDR2 YYNGEE. CDR3 length: 17 amino acids. The CDR3 sequence: CASSVGSAYSSHNEQFF. The CDR3 DNA follows: TGTGCCAGCAGCGTAGGCTCAGCGTATTCATCGCACAATGAGCAGTTCTTC.

This clonotype was detected ten times or more. V gene TRBV9 combines with J gene TRBJ2-3, with 8 bases matching TRBD1. CDR3 size: 15 residues. CDR1 is SGDLS and CDR2 is YYNGEE in the germline V gene. V was pared by 4 bases and J by 5 bases, with 9 bases of the junction left unmatched. In DNA form, the CDR3 reads TGTGCCAGCAGCCCTCGTCAGGGGGCGGGAGATACGCAGTATTTT. This sequence encodes CASSPRQGAGDTQYF.

This clonotype was seen ten or more times. This chain joins TRBV9 and TRBJ1-6, with TRBD1 matching 11 bases. Germline CDR1 is SGDLS and CDR2 is YYNGEE. The length of the CDR3 is 15 residues. With V trimmed by 4 bases and J by 7 bases, 4 bases remained unmatched. Written as DNA, the CDR3 is TGTGCCAGCAGCCCCGGGGACAGGGGGAATTCACCCCTCCACTTT. It encodes CASSPGDRGNSPLHF.

This clonotype was seen more than once but under ten times. The rearrangement links TRBV9 to TRBJ2-3; 14 bases agree with TRBD2. Trimming at V came to 4 bases and at J to 1 base, leaving 5 bases not matched to a gene. This CDR3 is 17 amino acids long. The germline gives CDR1 SGDLS, CDR2 YYNGEE. CDR3 loop: CASSTGLAGGRTDTQYF. CDR3 bases: TGTGCCAGCAGCACTGGACTAGCGGGGGGACGCACAGATACGCAGTATTTT.

This clonotype was counted many times. The CDR3 DNA follows: TGTGCCAGCAGCGTAGAGTATGGGGGGGCCAAAAACATTCAGTACTTC. It encodes CASSVEYGGAKNIQYF. The chain is built from TRBV9 and TRBJ2-4, with TRBD2 as a possible D gene (6 bases). The V end was cut by 0 bases, the J end by 1 base, with 11 bases between. This CDR3 spans 16 amino acids. The germline CDR1 and CDR2 sequences are SGDLS and YYNGEE.

The rearrangement links TRBV9 to TRBJ2-5; TRBD2 matches 8 bases. V lost 0 bases and J lost 2; bases outside the gene matches: 6. Germline V lookup: CDR1 SGDLS, CDR2 YYNGEE. This CDR3 contains 16 residues. The CDR3 nucleotides are TGTGCCAGCAGCGTAGATATTAGCGGGGCGCAAGAGACCCAGTACTTC. This gives the protein CASSVDISGAQETQYF.

This clonotype has ten or more counts. V is TRBV9 and J is TRBJ2-3; 7 bases map to TRBD2. CDR1 and CDR2 from the germline V gene are SGDLS and YYNGEE. The CDR3 is made up of 15 amino acids. Germline trimming cut 0 bases from V and 0 bases from J; bases unmatched to any gene: 1. The DNA of the CDR3 is TGTGCCAGCAGCGTAGGGCGGGGGAGCACAGATACGCAGTATTTT. Protein: CASSVGRGSTDTQYF.

This clonotype is labeled as medium-sized. The chain uses TRBV9 and TRBJ2-4; possible D gene TRBD1, 5 bases. CDR1 is SGDLS, CDR2 YYNGEE, per germline. CDR3 size: 14 residues. Between the trimmed V and J ends, which lost 0 bases and 5 bases, there was a span of 9 bases. The CDR3 nucleotides are TGTGCCAGCAGCGTAGATGCAGGGCAAAACATTCAGTACTTC. Protein: CASSVDAGQNIQYF. Full variable domain (rest looked up from reference TRBV9 and TRBJ2-4): DSGVTQTPKHLITATGQRVTLRCSPRSGDLSVYWYQQSLDQGLQFLIQYYNGEERAKGNILERFSAQQFPDLHSELNLSSLELGDSALYFCASSVDAGQNIQYFGAGTRLSVL.

A note on this clonotype: Given the absence of the conserved phenylalanine or tryptophan at the CDR3 end, a read error is likely. V and J are TRBV9 and TRBJ2-7, with 8 bases that match TRBD1. The ends lost 6 bases at V and 5 bases at J; junction bases unmatched: 16. Germline V gives CDR1 SGDLS, CDR2 YYNGEE. The CDR3 runs to 16 residues. The CDR3 DNA sequence: TGTGCCAGCACCCTAGGTATAGGACAGGGATCGGACGAGCAGTACATC. Translation gives CASTLGIGQGSDEQYI.

This clonotype was observed at least ten times. The chain recombines TRBV9 with TRBJ1-5; D is possibly TRBD1 (6 bases). The germline CDR1 and CDR2 sequences are SGDLS and YYNGEE. V gave up 0 bases and J gave up 4 bases, with 8 bases separating them. This CDR3 region has 14 residues. The CDR3 loop is CASSVEGGNQPQHF. CDR3 nucleotide sequence: TGTGCCAGCAGCGTAGAAGGGGGGAATCAGCCCCAGCATTTT. Full variable domain (remainder filled in from reference TRBV9 and TRBJ1-5): DSGVTQTPKHLITATGQRVTLRCSPRSGDLSVYWYQQSLDQGLQFLIQYYNGEERAKGNILERFSAQQFPDLHSELNLSSLELGDSALYFCASSVEGGNQPQHFGDGTRLSIL.